This T cell receptor (beta chain) came from a study of siplizumab effects on memory and regulatory T cells (dated by TCRdb to 2018 to 2020). About the full investigation: The effect of the anti-CD2 antibody siplizumab on alloreactive T-cell subsets was examined in allogeneic mixed lymphocyte reactions constructed from human PBMCs.

Unstimulated CD4+ memory cells were also sequenced in three donor pairs, together with CD4+ naive, CD8+ TEMRA, CD8+ naive and CD8+ effector memory subsets. Sorted unstimulated T cells and proliferating T cells recovered from mixed lymphocyte reactions underwent TCRbeta CDR3 sequencing. Fresh whole blood from fewer than 11 HLA-typed healthy donors was used to isolate PBMCs. Details on this clone: It lacks a known antigen. No base quality information exists; no much larger clone differs at one position.

The library was made by the immunoSEQ multiplex PCR assay. Roughly 10^5 TCR templates per sample were assayed on the deep sequencing platform. Genomic DNA extracted from sorted T cells was used for TCRbeta CDR3 sequencing. From the authors' description of their analysis: The R programming language was used for clonal analysis of TCRbeta CDR3 data. Comparing unstimulated samples against CFSE-low samples taken after the reaction was how alloreactive CD4+ and CD8+ clones were defined. Alloreactive CD4+ clones were assigned to regulatory or non-regulatory origin by matching sequences to sorted unstimulated Treg and non-Treg repertoires. As stored in TCRdb, this immuneACCESS dataset retains in-frame rearrangements with V and J assigned. A fraction of the clones does not appear; measured against another copy, unresolved V genes explain less than half of the discrepancy, and the remainder lacks a known reason. V, J and clone size are those of that table, while D and trimming were read from the DNA. Counted in this sample were 62,000 or so clones; 70% to 90% of them appeared once. The ten largest clonotypes hold less than 4% of the sample.

The study at large found these results: Sequences below about 10^-5 frequency were poorly captured, so only a minor fraction of alloreactive clones could be mapped to unstimulated subsets. Whether proliferating Tregs from siplizumab cultures were suppressive was not functionally confirmed. Compared with memory T cells, unstimulated naive T cells appeared more diverse, and naive cells seemed to make a substantial contribution to the alloresponse. Roughly 80-96% of proliferating CD4+ or CD8+ clones could not be assigned a naive or memory phenotype. Of the alloreactive CD4+ clones that could be mapped, the Treg-derived share averaged about 67% with siplizumab compared with roughly 27% in control reactions. The cumulative frequency of alloreactive sequences traceable to unstimulated CD4+ memory T cells was significantly reduced by siplizumab.

The germline V gene (reference sequence) yields MNHEY for CDR1 and SMNVEV for CDR2. V is shortened by 4 bases, J by 7 bases, and the region joining them spans 16 bases. From the cysteine through the phenylalanine, the CDR3 covers 15 amino acids. Kept here is only the CDR3 DNA, which spans 45 bases and is read in frame from base 1. This TCR was sampled from a human donor in good health. The specimen sequenced was memory CD4+ T cells sorted from blood. The intended sense of this specimen's cell subset or site label: unstimulated CD4+ memory T cells. Recombination linked TRBV27 to TRBJ1-4; the best D guess is TRBD1, with 5 bases matching. The CDR3 loop reads CASSSGRSMGEKLFF. The DNA reads as follows: TGTGCCAGCAGTTCAGGGAGGAGTATGGGTGAAAAACTGTTTTTT.